This is a list of T cell receptor beta chains from one sample in a study of T cells in Graves' hyperthyroidism and ophthalmopathy. TCRdb itself ran the multiplex PCR reads through MiXCR, one entry per CDR3 protein. The repertoire includes over 300,000 distinct CDR3 sequences, approximately 15% of them detected once, and 9.5% to 12% sits in the top ten. Sequenced input: blood. These receptors all stem from an older woman with Graves' hyperthyroidism. The CDR3 runs from the conserved cysteine through the conserved F or W. The D gene is left open where the match is weak. Size values are once, few and many counts, or a class for expanded clones, and some rows have none.

size	V	D	J	CDR3	DNA
many	TRBV18	.	TRBJ2-1	CASSPRGGDEQFF	TGTGCCAGCTCACCACGAGGGGGGGATGAGCAGTTCTTC
many	TRBV28	.	TRBJ2-7	CASRPGHSYEQYF	TGTGCCAGCAGGCCTGGCCACTCCTACGAGCAGTACTTC
few	TRBV7-2	.	TRBJ2-7	CASSSLVDHEQYF	TGTGCCAGCAGCTCCCTAGTAGACCACGAGCAGTACTTC
.	TRBV27	TRBD2	TRBJ2-4	CASSLTGGGLLAKNIQYF	TGTGCCAGCAGTTTAACGGGGGGGGGGCTTTTGGCCAAAAACATTCAGTACTTC
many	TRBV15	.	TRBJ2-7	CATSVDRTPGEQYF	TGTGCCACCAGCGTCGACAGGACCCCTGGCGAGCAGTACTTC
many	TRBV12-3/TRBV12-4	TRBD1	TRBJ2-4	CASRRNRGYIQYF	TGTGCCAGCAGAAGGAACAGGGGGTACATTCAGTACTTC
.	TRBV7-6	.	TRBJ1-3	CASSLGGALSGNTIYF	TGTGCCAGCAGCTTGGGCGGAGCGCTCTCTGGAAACACCATATATTTT
few	TRBV20-1	.	TRBJ2-5	CSAALGAFETQYF	TGCAGTGCTGCCCTAGGGGCCTTCGAGACCCAGTACTTC
many	TRBV7-9	.	TRBJ2-7	CASSPRDRNIDEQYF	TGTGCCAGCAGCCCCCGGGACCGGAACATTGACGAGCAGTACTTC
many	TRBV20-1	.	TRBJ1-2	CSARAGDGYTF	TGCAGTGCCAGGGCAGGGGATGGCTACACCTTC
many	TRBV6-1	TRBD1	TRBJ1-2	CASENFGQGNYGYTF	TGTGCCAGCGAGAACTTTGGACAGGGGAATTATGGCTACACCTTC
many	TRBV28	TRBD2	TRBJ2-7	CASSLSASGSSNEQYF	TGTGCCAGCAGTTTATCGGCTAGCGGGAGTTCCAACGAGCAGTACTTC
.	TRBV27	.	TRBJ1-6	CASSTGYNSPLHF	TGTGCCAGCAGTACAGGTTATAATTCACCCCTCCACTTT
many	TRBV6-1	TRBD2	TRBJ2-7	CASSEGTSGGFSPYEQYF	TGTGCCAGCAGTGAGGGGACTAGCGGGGGATTCAGTCCATACGAGCAGTACTTC
many	TRBV27	.	TRBJ1-1	CASSLRGPNTEAFF	TGTGCCAGCAGTTTACGAGGGCCGAACACTGAAGCTTTCTTT
few	TRBV9	TRBD1	TRBJ1-2	CASSVSQGAGYGYTF	TGTGCCAGCAGCGTTTCGCAGGGGGCAGGCTATGGCTACACCTTC
many	TRBV12-3/TRBV12-4	.	TRBJ2-7	CASSLRSGPGAEQYF	TGTGCCAGCAGTTTAAGGTCAGGCCCGGGGGCCGAGCAGTACTTC
many	TRBV5-1	.	TRBJ1-1	CASSLLTKSEAFF	TGCGCCAGCAGCTTGTTGACGAAGTCTGAAGCTTTCTTT
many	TRBV6-1	.	TRBJ2-7	CASSTDGSSYEQYF	TGTGCCAGCAGTACGGACGGGAGCTCCTACGAGCAGTACTTC
.	TRBV12-3/TRBV12-4	.	TRBJ2-4	CASRLFMDGENIQYF	TGTGCCAGCAGGTTATTCATGGATGGAGAAAACATTCAGTACTTC
many	TRBV7-3	.	TRBJ2-5	CASSPRGGKTQYF	TGTGCCAGCAGCCCCCGGGGCGGGAAGACCCAGTACTTC
.	TRBV15	.	TRBJ2-2	CATSREGRNTGELFF	TGTGCCACCAGCAGAGAAGGCAGGAACACCGGGGAGCTGTTTTTT
.	TRBV11-2	.	TRBJ2-2	CASSLGTPPGELFF	TGTGCCAGCAGCTTAGGCACTCCCCCCGGGGAGCTGTTTTTT
few	TRBV6-6	.	TRBJ1-1	CASSYQGIGGAFF	TGTGCCAGCAGTTACCAGGGGATTGGGGGAGCTTTCTTT
few	TRBV20-1	.	TRBJ2-1	CSALRQSYNEQFF	TGCAGTGCCCTTAGACAGTCCTACAATGAGCAGTTCTTC
many	TRBV27	TRBD1	TRBJ1-6	CASSHGQGRNSPLHF	TGTGCCAGCAGCCATGGACAGGGGAGAAATTCACCCCTCCACTTT
many	TRBV12-3/TRBV12-4	.	TRBJ1-5	CASSSRGGRQPQHF	TGTGCCAGCAGTTCAAGGGGAGGAAGGCAGCCCCAGCATTTT
.	TRBV5-6	TRBD1	TRBJ1-3	CASSRGRGNTIYF	TGTGCCAGCAGTAGGGGGCGAGGAAACACCATATATTTT
many	TRBV10-3	.	TRBJ1-5	CAISGPRGDQPQHF	TGTGCCATCAGTGGTCCTAGGGGGGATCAGCCCCAGCATTTT
few	TRBV19	TRBD1	TRBJ1-5	CASKGAKLNQPQHF	TGTGCCAGTAAGGGGGCGAAGCTCAATCAGCCCCAGCATTTT
.	TRBV2	.	TRBJ2-3	CASTKRVLTDTQYF	TGTGCCAGCACGAAGCGAGTGCTCACAGATACGCAGTATTTT
.	TRBV20-1	.	TRBJ1-1	CSAGQGRGNTEAFF	TGCAGTGCAGGCCAGGGGCGGGGAAACACTGAAGCTTTCTTT
.	TRBV3-1	TRBD1	TRBJ2-7	CASRQVGTGFYEQYF	TGTGCCAGCAGACAAGTCGGGACAGGGTTCTACGAGCAGTACTTC
.	TRBV5-4	.	TRBJ1-1	CASSLSGRTEAFF	TGTGCCAGCAGCTTGAGTGGTCGCACTGAAGCTTTCTTT
many	TRBV11-2	TRBD2	TRBJ2-7	CASSLGLAGDSYEQYF	TGTGCCAGCAGCTTAGGACTAGCGGGAGACTCCTACGAGCAGTACTTC
.	TRBV11-2	TRBD1	TRBJ1-1	CASSSPRTGNTEAFF	TGTGCCAGCAGCTCCCCGAGGACAGGGAACACTGAAGCTTTCTTT
.	TRBV12-3/TRBV12-4	TRBD2	TRBJ2-7	CASSTRTSGYEQYF	TGTGCCAGCAGTACTCGGACTAGCGGGTACGAGCAGTACTTC
few	TRBV6-1	TRBD1	TRBJ1-3	CASSLDRGSGNTIYF	TGTGCCAGCAGTCTCGACAGGGGCTCTGGAAACACCATATATTTT
many	TRBV7-2	TRBD2	TRBJ2-2	CASSLDPLAAYTGELFF	TGTGCCAGCAGCTTAGATCCACTAGCGGCGTACACCGGGGAGCTGTTTTTT
many	TRBV5-6	TRBD2	TRBJ2-5	CASSFREGQETQYF	TGTGCCAGCAGCTTCAGGGAGGGTCAAGAGACCCAGTACTTC
many	TRBV30	.	TRBJ2-7	CAWSFGAYEQYF	TGTGCCTGGAGTTTCGGGGCCTACGAGCAGTACTTC
.	TRBV5-4	TRBD1	TRBJ1-2	CASSLVPAGGYGYTF	TGTGCCAGCAGCTTGGTCCCAGCAGGGGGCTATGGCTACACCTTC
.	TRBV5-1	TRBD2	TRBJ2-5	CASKRLAGEGETQYF	TGCGCCAGCAAGAGACTAGCGGGAGAAGGAGAGACCCAGTACTTC
many	TRBV9	.	TRBJ2-3	CASSVESRATDTQYF	TGTGCCAGCAGCGTAGAATCTAGGGCCACAGATACGCAGTATTTT
.	TRBV19	.	TRBJ2-7	CASGTGWEQYF	TGTGCCAGTGGGACGGGTTGGGAGCAGTACTTC
many	TRBV3-1	.	TRBJ1-1	CASSQSSGYGTEAFF	TGTGCCAGCAGCCAATCTTCCGGGTACGGCACTGAAGCTTTCTTT
many	TRBV5-1	TRBD2	TRBJ2-5	CASSDGTSGHQETQYF	TGCGCCAGCAGCGACGGGACTAGCGGACACCAAGAGACCCAGTACTTC
few	TRBV12-3/TRBV12-4	.	TRBJ2-4	CASSTDSMIQYF	TGTGCCAGCAGTACTGACAGTATGATTCAGTACTTC
many	TRBV29-1	TRBD2	TRBJ2-5	CSVGYLAGGRETQYF	TGCAGCGTTGGCTATCTAGCGGGAGGGCGTGAGACCCAGTACTTC
few	TRBV5-1	.	TRBJ1-4	CASSLLGGALEKLFF	TGCGCCAGCAGCCTCCTGGGGGGGGCGCTTGAAAAACTGTTTTTT
.	TRBV7-2	TRBD2	TRBJ2-3	CASSLVLAGGADTQYF	TGTGCCAGCAGCTTAGTGCTAGCGGGAGGGGCAGATACGCAGTATTTT
many	TRBV5-1	TRBD1	TRBJ2-7	CASSWDRERYEQYF	TGCGCCAGCAGCTGGGACAGGGAACGCTACGAGCAGTACTTC
.	TRBV5-1	.	TRBJ2-5	CASNLGRATQETQYF	TGCGCCAGCAACCTGGGAAGAGCGACCCAAGAGACCCAGTACTTC
many	TRBV29-1	.	TRBJ2-1	CSVGGGRGFDNEQFF	TGCAGCGTGGGGGGAGGACGGGGGTTTGATAATGAGCAGTTCTTC
.	TRBV6-1	.	TRBJ1-3	CASGFTGGNTIYF	TGTGCCAGCGGATTCACCGGGGGAAACACCATATATTTT
many	TRBV27	.	TRBJ2-7	CASMARDYEQYF	TGTGCCAGCATGGCGCGAGACTACGAGCAGTACTTC
few	TRBV7-8	.	TRBJ2-7	CASSPYPGDSYEQYF	TGTGCCAGCAGCCCCTACCCTGGGGACTCCTACGAGCAGTACTTC
many	TRBV16	.	TRBJ1-5	CASSQSGQSNQPQHF	TGTGCCAGCAGCCAATCGGGACAATCTAATCAGCCCCAGCATTTT
few	TRBV20-1	TRBD2	TRBJ2-1	CSVPAGVSGTWNEQFF	TGCAGTGTGCCCGCTGGGGTTAGCGGGACTTGGAATGAGCAGTTCTTC
once	TRBV4-1	TRBD2	TRBJ2-7	CASSQGFGTSGRGEQYF	TGCGCCAGCAGTCAGGGCTTTGGAACTAGCGGGAGAGGCGAGCAGTACTTC